This T cell receptor beta chain was retrieved from a study of technical replicates of blood from several donors. Libraries were prepared by immunoSEQ multiplex PCR; TCRdb keeps only in-frame clonotypes and omits some of them. The table includes under 95,000 clones, just under 95% detected once. V lost 3 bases, J lost 1 base, and 2 bases stayed unmatched. The CDR3 is 14 residues long. Germline-derived CDR1 and CDR2 are SGHKS and YYEKEE (reference sequence). The sequence came from a human donor in good health. The sample consisted of T cells isolated from PBMCs. The rearrangement links TRBV5-5 to TRBJ1-1; 8 nucleotides match TRBD1. DNA of the CDR3: TGTGCCAGCAGCTGGGGACAGGCGAACACTGAAGCTTTCTTT. This codes for CASSWGQANTEAFF. Together with reference TRBV5-5 and TRBJ1-1, the CDR3 gives the full variable domain: DAGVTQSPTHLIKTRGQQVTLRCSPISGHKSVSWYQQVLGQGPQFIFQYYEKEERGRGNFPDRFSARQFPNYSSELNVNALLLGDSALYLCASSWGQANTEAFFGQGTRLTVV.